In its sample, the clone carrying this TCR beta chain ranks as large. Its antigen is unidentified. The sample originates from a study of vaccination and CD4 T cells after COVID-19. Treatment noted: roughly nine-day PBMC culture with coronavirus spike peptide pools or control peptides (ViraFEST assay). Sequence data for DNA of cultured CD4+ T cells were generated by the Oncomine TCR Beta short-read assay. TCRdb re-analysed the PCR reads in MiXCR, keeping a single row per CDR3 protein. The repertoire holds about 11,000 distinct CDR3 sequences, with roughly 64% as singletons. This clonotype originated in a human donor who had recovered from COVID-19. Specimen: CD4+ T cells from blood, cultured in vitro.

Written as DNA, the CDR3 is TGCAGTGCTAGAGATCCCCGGGTGAACACTGAAGCTTTCTTT. Amino acid sequence: CSARDPRVNTEAFF. The rearrangement joins TRBV20-1 to TRBJ1-1, with no clear D. The V and J ends lost 0 bases and 0 bases respectively, with 8 bases between them. The CDR3 has 14 amino acids. The germline V gene encodes CDR1 DFQATT and CDR2 SNEGSKA (reference sequence).